The following is a T cell receptor (beta chain) sequence with its context. No antigen is known for it. These data are taken from a study of T cell responses to AZD1222 COVID-19 vaccine. General observations from the study: As reported, nearly half of all spike-specific TCRs target variant regions that are unmutated.

The CDR3 contains 19 residues. Germline CDR1 is MNHEY and CDR2 is SVGEGT. The V end lost 4 bases, the J end lost 0 bases, and 25 bases lay between the germline ends. The assay was immunoSEQ multiplex PCR, and TCRdb's table has in-frame clones only and misses some. This table holds 150,000 to 200,000 clones, about nine tenths found once. The sequencing used peripheral blood, collected 28 days after the second AZD1222 dose. The chain employs TRBV6-2 or TRBV6-3 and TRBJ2-7, with a tentative D call TRBD1 (5 bases). The clonotype originates from an adult who received the AZD1222 COVID-19 vaccine. CDR3 in DNA: TGTGCCAGCAGTTCCTTGGAACCTCTTGGGGCCTCGGGCTCCTACGAGCAGTACTTC. Translation: CASSSLEPLGASGSYEQYF.